This T cell receptor beta chain was documented in a study of cytomegalovirus exposure and HLA in healthy donors. Study-wide results and caveats: It was about 150 TCR beta chains that were listed as cytomegalovirus-associated. Subsequent analysis revealed that first-cohort TCR clusters tended to co-occur in the 100 to 150 validation repertoires.

Method: immunoSEQ multiplex PCR; TCRdb's copy keeps in-frame clones and lacks some. The sample lists 70,000 or so clones; around 94% were seen once. Remarks on this clone: Antigen: not known.

This CDR3 is built from 14 residues. Germline V gives CDR1 ENHRY, CDR2 SYGVKD. With 7 bases removed from V and 4 bases from J, the gap between germline ends came to 16 bases. Sequencing was carried out using PBMCs. This chain uses TRBV10-3 with TRBJ1-2, with a weak D call TRBD1 (5 bases). This receptor was obtained from a man in his late teens or twenties in good health and CMV-seropositive. CDR3 residues: CAITTREGGYGYTF. CDR3 coding DNA: TGTGCCATCACCACCAGGGAGGGTGGCTATGGCTACACCTTC.